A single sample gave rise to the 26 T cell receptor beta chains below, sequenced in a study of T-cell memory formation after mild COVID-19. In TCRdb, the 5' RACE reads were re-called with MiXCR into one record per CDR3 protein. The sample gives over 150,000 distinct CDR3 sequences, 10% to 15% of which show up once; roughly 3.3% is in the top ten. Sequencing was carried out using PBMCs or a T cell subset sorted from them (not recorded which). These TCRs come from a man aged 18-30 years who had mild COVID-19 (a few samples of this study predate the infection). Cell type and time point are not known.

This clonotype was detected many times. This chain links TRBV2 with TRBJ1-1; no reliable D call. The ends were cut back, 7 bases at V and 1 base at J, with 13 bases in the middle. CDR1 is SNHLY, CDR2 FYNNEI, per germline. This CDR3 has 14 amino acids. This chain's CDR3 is CASNPGQQNTEAFF. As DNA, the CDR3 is TGTGCCAGCAACCCCGGTCAGCAGAACACTGAAGCTTTCTTT. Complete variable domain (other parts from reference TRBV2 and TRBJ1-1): EPEVTQTPSHQVTQMGQEVILRCVPISNHLYFYWYRQILGQKVEFLVSFYNNEISEKSEIFDDQFSVERPDGSNFTLKIRSTKLEDSAMYFCASNPGQQNTEAFFGQGTRLTVV.

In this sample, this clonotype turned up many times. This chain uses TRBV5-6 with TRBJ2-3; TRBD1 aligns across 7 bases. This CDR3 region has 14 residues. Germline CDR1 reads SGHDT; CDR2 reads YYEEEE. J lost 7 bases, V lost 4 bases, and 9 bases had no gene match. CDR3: CASSPIQGLNTQYF. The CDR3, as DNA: TGTGCCAGCAGCCCGATACAGGGGCTCAATACGCAGTATTTT.

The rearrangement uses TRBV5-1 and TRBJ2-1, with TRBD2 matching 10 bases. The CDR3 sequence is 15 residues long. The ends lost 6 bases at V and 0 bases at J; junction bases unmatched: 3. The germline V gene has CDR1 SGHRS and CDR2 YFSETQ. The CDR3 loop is CASTSSGGSYNEQFF. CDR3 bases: TGCGCCAGCACGTCTAGCGGGGGCTCCTACAATGAGCAGTTCTTC.

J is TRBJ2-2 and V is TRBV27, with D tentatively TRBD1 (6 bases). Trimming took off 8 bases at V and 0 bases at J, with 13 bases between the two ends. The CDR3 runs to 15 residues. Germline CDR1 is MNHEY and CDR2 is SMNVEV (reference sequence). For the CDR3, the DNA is TGTGCCAGCGCCACCAGGGGTGCGAACACCGGGGAGCTGTTTTTT. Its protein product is CASATRGANTGELFF.

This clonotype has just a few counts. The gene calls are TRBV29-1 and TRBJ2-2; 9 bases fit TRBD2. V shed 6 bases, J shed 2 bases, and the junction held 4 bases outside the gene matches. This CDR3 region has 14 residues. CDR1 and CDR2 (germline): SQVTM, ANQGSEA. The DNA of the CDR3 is TGCAGCGTGGAGCGGGGGGTTAACACCGGGGAGCTGTTTTTT. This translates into CSVERGVNTGELFF.

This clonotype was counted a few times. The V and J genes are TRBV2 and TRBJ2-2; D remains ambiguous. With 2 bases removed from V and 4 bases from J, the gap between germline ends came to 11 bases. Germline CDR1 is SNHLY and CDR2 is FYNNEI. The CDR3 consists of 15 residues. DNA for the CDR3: TGTGCCAGCAGTGAAAGGCAGGCTGGCACCGGGGAGCTGTTTTTT. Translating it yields CASSERQAGTGELFF.

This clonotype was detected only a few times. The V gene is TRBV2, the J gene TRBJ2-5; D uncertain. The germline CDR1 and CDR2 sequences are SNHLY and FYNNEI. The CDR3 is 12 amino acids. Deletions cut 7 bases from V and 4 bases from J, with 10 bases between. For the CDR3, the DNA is TGTGCCAGCATGCGGATGGGAGAGACCCAGTACTTC. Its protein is CASMRMGETQYF.

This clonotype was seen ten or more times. The CDR3 sequence is CASSPNPGQGMGLYNEQFF. The CDR3 nucleotides read TGTGCCAGCAGCCCCAACCCGGGACAGGGGATGGGCCTTTACAATGAGCAGTTCTTC. The chain links TRBV11-2 to TRBJ2-1; TRBD1 matches at 10 bases. The CDR3 consists of 19 residues. The junction had 17 bases not matched to a gene; V was cut back by 5 bases and J by 4 bases. Germline loops: CDR1 SGHAT, CDR2 FQNNGV.

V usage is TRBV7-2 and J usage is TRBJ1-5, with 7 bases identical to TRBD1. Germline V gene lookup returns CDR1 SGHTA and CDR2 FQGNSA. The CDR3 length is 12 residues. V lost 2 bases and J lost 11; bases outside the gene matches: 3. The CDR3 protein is CASSLQGTAQHF. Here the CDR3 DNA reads TGTGCCAGCAGCTTACAGGGGACAGCCCAGCATTTT.

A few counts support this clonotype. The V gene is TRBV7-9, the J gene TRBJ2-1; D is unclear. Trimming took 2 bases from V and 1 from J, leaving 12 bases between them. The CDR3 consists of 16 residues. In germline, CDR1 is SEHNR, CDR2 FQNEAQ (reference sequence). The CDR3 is CASSLNPVGSYNEQFF. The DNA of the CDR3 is TGTGCCAGCAGCTTAAACCCCGTGGGGTCCTACAATGAGCAGTTCTTC.

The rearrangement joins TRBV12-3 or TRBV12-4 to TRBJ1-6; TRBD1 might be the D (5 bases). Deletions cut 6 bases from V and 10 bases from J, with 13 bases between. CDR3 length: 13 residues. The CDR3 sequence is CASRKGRISPLHF. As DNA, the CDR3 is TGTGCCAGCAGAAAGGGGCGAATCTCACCCCTCCACTTT.

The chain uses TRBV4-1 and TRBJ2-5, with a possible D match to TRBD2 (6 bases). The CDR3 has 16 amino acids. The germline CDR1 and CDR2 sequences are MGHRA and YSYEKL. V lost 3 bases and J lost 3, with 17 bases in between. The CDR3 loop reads CASSQSPTGLKETQYF. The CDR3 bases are TGCGCCAGCAGCCAGAGCCCCACGGGACTCAAAGAGACCCAGTACTTC.

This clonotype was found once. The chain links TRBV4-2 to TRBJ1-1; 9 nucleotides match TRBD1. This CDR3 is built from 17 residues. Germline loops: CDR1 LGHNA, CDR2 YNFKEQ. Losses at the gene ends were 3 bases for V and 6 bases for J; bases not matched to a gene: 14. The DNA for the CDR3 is TGTGCCAGCAGCCAGGACGGACAGGGGAAGGGGCTAGCTGAAGCTTTCTTT. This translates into CASSQDGQGKGLAEAFF.

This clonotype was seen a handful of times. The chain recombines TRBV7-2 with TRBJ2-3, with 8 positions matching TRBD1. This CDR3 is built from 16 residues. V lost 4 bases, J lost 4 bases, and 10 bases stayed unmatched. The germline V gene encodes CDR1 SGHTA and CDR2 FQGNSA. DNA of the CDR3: TGTGCCAGCAGCTCTCGGACAGGGATGGGTTCAGATACGCAGTATTTT. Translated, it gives CASSSRTGMGSDTQYF. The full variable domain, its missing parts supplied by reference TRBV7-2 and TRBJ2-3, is GAGVSQSPSNKVTEKGKDVELRCDPISGHTALYWYRQSLGQGLEFLIYFQGNSAPDKSGLPSDRFSAERTGGSVSTLTIQRTQQEDSAVYLCASSSRTGMGSDTQYFGPGTRLTVL.

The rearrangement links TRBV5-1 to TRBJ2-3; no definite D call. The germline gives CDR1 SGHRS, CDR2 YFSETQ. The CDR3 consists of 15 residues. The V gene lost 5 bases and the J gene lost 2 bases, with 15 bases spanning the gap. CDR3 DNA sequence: TGCGCCAGCAGTGTGGCCTTTATCCTCACAGATACGCAGTATTTT. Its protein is CASSVAFILTDTQYF. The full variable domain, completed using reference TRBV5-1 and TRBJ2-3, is KAGVTQTPRYLIKTRGQQVTLSCSPISGHRSVSWYQQTPGQGLQFLFEYFSETQRNKGNFPGRFSGRQFSNSRSEMNVSTLELGDSALYLCASSVAFILTDTQYFGPGTRLTVL.

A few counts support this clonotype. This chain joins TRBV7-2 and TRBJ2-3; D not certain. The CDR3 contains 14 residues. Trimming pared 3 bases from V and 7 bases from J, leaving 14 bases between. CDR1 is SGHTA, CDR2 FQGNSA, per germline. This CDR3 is CASSFGPGRYTQYF. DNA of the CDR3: TGTGCCAGCAGCTTTGGCCCGGGCAGGTATACGCAGTATTTT.

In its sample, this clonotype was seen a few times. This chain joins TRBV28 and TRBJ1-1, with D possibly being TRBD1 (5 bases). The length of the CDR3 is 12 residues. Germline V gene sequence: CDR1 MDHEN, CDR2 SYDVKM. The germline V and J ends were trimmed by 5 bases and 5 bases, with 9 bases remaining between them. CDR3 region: CASSRGTTEAFF. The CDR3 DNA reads TGTGCCAGCAGTCGAGGGACGACTGAAGCTTTCTTT.

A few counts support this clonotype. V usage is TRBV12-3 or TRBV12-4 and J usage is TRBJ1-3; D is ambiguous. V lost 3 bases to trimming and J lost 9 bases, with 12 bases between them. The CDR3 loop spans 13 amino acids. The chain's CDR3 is CASSFSERTTIYF. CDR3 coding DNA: TGTGCCAGCAGTTTCAGCGAACGCACCACCATATATTTT.

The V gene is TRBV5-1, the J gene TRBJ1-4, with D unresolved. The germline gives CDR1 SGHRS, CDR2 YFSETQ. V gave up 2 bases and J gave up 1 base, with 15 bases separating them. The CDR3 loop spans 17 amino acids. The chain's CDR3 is CASSLGVSWGTNEKLFF. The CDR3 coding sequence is TGCGCCAGCAGCTTAGGCGTATCGTGGGGAACTAATGAAAAACTGTTTTTT.

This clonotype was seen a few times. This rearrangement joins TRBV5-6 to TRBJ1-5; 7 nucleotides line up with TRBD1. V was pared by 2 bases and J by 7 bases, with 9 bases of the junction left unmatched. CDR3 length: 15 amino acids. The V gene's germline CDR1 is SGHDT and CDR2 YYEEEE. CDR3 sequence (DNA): TGTGCCAGCAGCTTACGGACAGGAAGGGGCCAGCCCCAGCATTTT. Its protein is CASSLRTGRGQPQHF.

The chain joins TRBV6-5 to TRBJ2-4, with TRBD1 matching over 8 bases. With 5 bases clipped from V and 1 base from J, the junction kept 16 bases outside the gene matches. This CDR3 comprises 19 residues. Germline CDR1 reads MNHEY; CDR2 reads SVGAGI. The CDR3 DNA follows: TGTGCCAGCAGTCCGAGACAGGGGACCCCAAGGGCGGCCAAAAACATTCAGTACTTC. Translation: CASSPRQGTPRAAKNIQYF.

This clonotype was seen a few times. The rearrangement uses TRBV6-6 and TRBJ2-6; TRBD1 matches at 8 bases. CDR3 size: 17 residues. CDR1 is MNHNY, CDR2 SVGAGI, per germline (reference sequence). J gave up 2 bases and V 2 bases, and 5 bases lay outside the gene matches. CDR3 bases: TGTGCCAGCAGTTACGGACAGGGCCTCCCTGGGGCCAACGTCCTGACTTTC. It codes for CASSYGQGLPGANVLTF.

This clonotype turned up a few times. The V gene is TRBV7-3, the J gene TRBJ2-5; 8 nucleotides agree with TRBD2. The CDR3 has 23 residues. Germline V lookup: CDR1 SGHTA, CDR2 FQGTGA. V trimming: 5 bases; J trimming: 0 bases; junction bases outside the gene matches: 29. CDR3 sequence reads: CASSPRGQGWLAGAGGDQETQYF. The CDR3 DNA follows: TGTGCCAGCAGCCCCAGGGGTCAGGGGTGGCTAGCGGGCGCCGGAGGGGACCAAGAGACCCAGTACTTC. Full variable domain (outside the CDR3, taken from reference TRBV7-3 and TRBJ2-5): GAGVSQTPSNKVTEKGKYVELRCDPISGHTALYWYRQSLGQGPEFLIYFQGTGAADDSGLPNDRFFAVRPEGSVSTLKIQRTERGDSAVYLCASSPRGQGWLAGAGGDQETQYFGPGTRLLVL.

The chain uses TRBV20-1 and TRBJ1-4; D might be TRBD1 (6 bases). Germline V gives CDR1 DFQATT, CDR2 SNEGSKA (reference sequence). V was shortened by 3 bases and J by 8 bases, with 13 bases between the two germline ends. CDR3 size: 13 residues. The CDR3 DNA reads TGCAGTGCTAGCCGACAGGTTGTAGAAAAACTGTTTTTT. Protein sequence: CSASRQVVEKLFF.

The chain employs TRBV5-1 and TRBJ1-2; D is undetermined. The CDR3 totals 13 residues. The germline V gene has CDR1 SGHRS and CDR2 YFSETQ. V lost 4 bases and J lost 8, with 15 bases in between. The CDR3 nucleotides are TGCGCCAGCAGCGCCTGGATTTACGGAGGCTACACCTTC. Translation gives CASSAWIYGGYTF.

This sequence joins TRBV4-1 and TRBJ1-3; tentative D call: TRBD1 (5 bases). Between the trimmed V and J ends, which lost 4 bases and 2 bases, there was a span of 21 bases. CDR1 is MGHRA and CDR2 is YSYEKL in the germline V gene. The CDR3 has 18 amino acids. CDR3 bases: TGCGCCAGCAGCCCATGGGAGGAGGGGCACCCAACTGGAAACACCATATATTTT. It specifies CASSPWEEGHPTGNTIYF.